The sequence of this T cell receptor (beta chain) was determined in a study of OX40 agonist ivuxolimab in advanced cancers. Study-wide context: It was ivuxolimab, an agonistic anti-OX40 (CD134) antibody, that patients were treated with. All patients had ivuxolimab intravenously every 2 weeks at 0.01 to 10 mg/kg. Regarding the study as a whole: Blood T cells, both CD4+ and CD8+, expanded clonally by week 6 at 0.1 to 3.0 mg/kg. Researchers report that CD8+ T cells had, on average, more expanded clones than CD4+.

Data came from immunoSEQ multiplex PCR; TCRdb stores just in-frame clones and leaves some out. Here the sample spans about 76,000 clones, about 82% being singletons. A remark on this clone: Its antigen is as yet unknown.

Trimming removed 3 bases at V and 0 bases at J, with 2 bases between. CDR1 is MDHEN, CDR2 SYDVKM, per germline. This CDR3 has 12 residues. The sequencing used CD4+ or CD8+ T cells sorted from blood, collected in a trial of the OX40 agonist ivuxolimab. The clonotype originates from an adult with an advanced solid tumor such as melanoma, head and neck, liver or kidney cancer. The chain carries TRBV28 and TRBJ1-1; D gene unclear. DNA of the CDR3: TGTGCCAGCAGTTTGGTGAACACTGAAGCTTTCTTT. This translates into CASSLVNTEAFF. Using reference TRBV28 and TRBJ1-1 for the parts outside the CDR3, the full variable domain is DVKVTQSSRYLVKRTGEKVFLECVQDMDHENMFWYRQDPGLGLRLIYFSYDVKMKEKGDIPEGYSVSREKKERFSLILESASTNQTSMYLCASSLVNTEAFFGQGTRLTVV.